These T cell receptor beta chains were read from a single sample in a study of identical twins. MiXCR, run by TCRdb on the 5' RACE reads, gives a single entry per CDR3 protein. The sample carries under 250,000 distinct CDR3 sequences, about 7.5% recorded once. The sample was also reused in another study, on yellow fever vaccine responses in identical twins.

The sequenced sample was CD8+ T cells sorted from blood. All receptors derive from a young woman in good health. Each CDR3 is given with its conserved first and last residue. A D gene is named only where the DNA matches it firmly. Where a row states a size, it is once, few, many or the class of an expanded clone; other rows omit it.

many	TRBV29-1	TRBJ2-1	TRBD2	TGCAGCGTTGTAGGGTCTAGCGGGAGCTCCTACAATGAGCAGTTCTTC	CSVVGSSGSSYNEQFF
NA	TRBV6-5	TRBJ2-5	NA	TGTGCCAGCAGTTACCAGGGAGGTGGGCAAGAGACCCAGTACTTC	CASSYQGGGQETQYF
many	TRBV7-9	TRBJ2-3	NA	TGTGCCAGCAGTTTAGGTTACACAGATACGCAGTATTTT	CASSLGYTDTQYF
few	TRBV10-2	TRBJ2-3	TRBD2	TGCGCCAGCAGTGAGTCGCAACTAGCGGGTATCAGCACAGATACGCAGTATTTT	CASSESQLAGISTDTQYF
NA	TRBV7-9	TRBJ2-1	NA	TGTGCCCAATGGGCGGAGGGACTGGAAATGTACGGTGAGCAGTTCTTC	CAQWAEGLEMYGEQFF
NA	TRBV6-5	TRBJ1-1	NA	TGTGCCAGCAGTTACGTAGGGGCGGACACTGAAGCTTTCTTT	CASSYVGADTEAFF
few	TRBV2	TRBJ1-2	NA	TGTGCCAGCATAAATCAGGCGGACTTCAATGGCTACACCTTC	CASINQADFNGYTF
NA	TRBV20-1	TRBJ2-1	TRBD2	TGCAGTGCTAGAGAACAGAGAGCGGGGCGGGTAGGGCTTAGTGAGCAGTTCTTC	CSAREQRAGRVGLSEQFF
NA	TRBV28	TRBJ2-5	TRBD2	TGTGCCAGCGATAGCGGGGGTTATCAGAGGGAGACCCAGTACTTC	CASDSGGYQRETQYF
many	TRBV5-1	TRBJ2-7	NA	TGCGCCAGCGGTACTTTCTACGAGCAGTACTTC	CASGTFYEQYF
many	TRBV28	TRBJ1-2	NA	TGTGCCAGCAGTACCCAAGGGGGAGGTCGTGGCTACACCTTC	CASSTQGGGRGYTF
NA	TRBV18	TRBJ2-1	TRBD2	TGTGCCAGCTCACCGGGGGGGGCTAGCGGGCCGTACAATGAGCAGTTCTTC	CASSPGGASGPYNEQFF
NA	TRBV20-1	TRBJ2-1	NA	TGCAGTGCTAGAGATAGCCTATCCTCCTATGAGCAGTTCTTC	CSARDSLSSYEQFF
NA	TRBV11-1	TRBJ2-3	TRBD2	TGTGCCAGCAGTCCCCCGGGACTAGCGGATACTAGCACAGATACGCAGTATTTT	CASSPPGLADTSTDTQYF
few	TRBV7-6	TRBJ2-5	NA	TGTGCCAGCAGCACAGGAGGGGGTGAAGAGACCCAGTACTTC	CASSTGGGEETQYF
NA	TRBV12-3/TRBV12-4	TRBJ1-5	TRBD1	TGTGCCACCGGAGGGACAGGAGGAAATCAGCCCCAGCATTTT	CATGGTGGNQPQHF
many	TRBV5-1	TRBJ2-7	TRBD2	TGCGCCAGCAGCTTGGCGGCTAGCGGGACCGATATTACCTACGAGCAGTACTTC	CASSLAASGTDITYEQYF
few	TRBV4-1	TRBJ2-7	NA	TGCGCCAGCAGCCAAGTCGGCGAGCAGTACTTC	CASSQVGEQYF
many	TRBV9	TRBJ1-1	NA	TGTGCCAGCAGCGCGGGACACCTGAACACTGAAGCTTTCTTT	CASSAGHLNTEAFF
few	TRBV4-1	TRBJ2-2	NA	TGCGCCAGCAGGGTCGAGAACACCGGGGAGCTGTTTTTT	CASRVENTGELFF
NA	TRBV12-3/TRBV12-4	TRBJ1-4	NA	TGTGCCAGCAGTGAGCAGGGTGAAAAACTGTTTTTT	CASSEQGEKLFF
NA	TRBV4-1	TRBJ1-1	NA	TGCGCCAGCAGCCAAGTTTGGGACCCGAACACTGAAGCTTTCTTT	CASSQVWDPNTEAFF
few	TRBV28	TRBJ1-1	NA	TGTGCCAGCAGTTTAATTCAGGGGATTTACACTGAAGCTTTCTTT	CASSLIQGIYTEAFF
few	TRBV7-6	TRBJ1-6	NA	TGTGCCAGCAGCTCAGCCACCGCCGGGAGAAATTCACCCCTCCACTTT	CASSSATAGRNSPLHF
many	TRBV9	TRBJ2-2	TRBD1	TGTGCCAGCAGCGTACCCGGGACAGGGGGCGAGTGGGACACCGGGGAGCTGTTTTTT	CASSVPGTGGEWDTGELFF
NA	TRBV19	TRBJ2-7	NA	TGTGCCACCTCGGGACCCGGGGTCTACGAGCAGTACTTC	CATSGPGVYEQYF
few	TRBV7-8	TRBJ2-3	NA	TGTGCCAGCAGCTTATCGGAGAGGGACGGAGATACGCAGTATTTT	CASSLSERDGDTQYF
many	TRBV6-5	TRBJ2-5	NA	TGTGCCAGCGGCAGACAAGAGACCCAGTACTTC	CASGRQETQYF
NA	TRBV7-9	TRBJ2-1	TRBD2	TGTGCCAGCAGCTTGCGGCGGGGGGATTCCTACAATGAGCAGTTCTTC	CASSLRRGDSYNEQFF
few	TRBV12-3/TRBV12-4	TRBJ2-7	TRBD2	TGTGCCAGCAGTTTCTTACTAGCGTTGAACGAGCAGTACTTC	CASSFLLALNEQYF
many	TRBV6-5	TRBJ2-3	NA	TGTGCCAGCAGTGACACTGCTACGCAGTATTTT	CASSDTATQYF
NA	TRBV20-1	TRBJ2-3	NA	TGCAGTGCTGACGTCAGCACAGATACGCAGTATTTT	CSADVSTDTQYF
NA	TRBV20-1	TRBJ2-7	NA	TGCAGTGCCACTCCGGGGGGCTACTCCTACGAGCAGTACTTC	CSATPGGYSYEQYF
NA	TRBV7-2	TRBJ2-5	NA	TGTGCCAGCAGCTTATCGACGTGGGGACAAAGTGGGGAGACCCAGTACTTC	CASSLSTWGQSGETQYF
few	TRBV6-2/TRBV6-3	TRBJ2-3	TRBD2	TGTGCCAGCAGTTACTCGAGGTCCAGCGGGAGAGCGAGAGATACGCAGTATTTT	CASSYSRSSGRARDTQYF
many	TRBV24-1	TRBJ2-2	NA	TGTGCCTCGGCGAACACCGGGGAGCTGTTTTTT	CASANTGELFF
few	TRBV14	TRBJ2-1	NA	TGTGCCAGCAGCCGACGCGGGACAAACAATGAGCAGTTCTTC	CASSRRGTNNEQFF
many	TRBV6-4	TRBJ1-1	NA	TGTGCCAGCAGTGAACAGACTAACACTGAAGCTTTCTTT	CASSEQTNTEAFF
few	TRBV7-9	TRBJ2-1	NA	TGTGCCAGCAGCTCCTCCCCGGATGAGCAGTTCTTC	CASSSSPDEQFF
NA	TRBV27	TRBJ1-1	TRBD1	TGTGCCAGCAGTCTGGGGACAGTTGGCCCTGAAGCTTTCTTT	CASSLGTVGPEAFF
few	TRBV12-3/TRBV12-4	TRBJ2-1	TRBD2	TGTGCCAGCAGCGCCACTAGCGGAGCGTACAATGAGCAGTTCTTC	CASSATSGAYNEQFF
many	TRBV7-9	TRBJ2-1	NA	TGTGCCAGCAGCTTATCGGAGACCCATTCTAATGAGCAGTTCTTC	CASSLSETHSNEQFF
many	TRBV4-1	TRBJ1-1	NA	TGCGCCAGCAGCCGCTACAGGGACATGAACACTGAAGCTTTCTTT	CASSRYRDMNTEAFF
NA	TRBV6-4	TRBJ2-1	NA	TGTGCCAGCAGTGAGGACGGCTCCTACAATGAGCAGTTCTTC	CASSEDGSYNEQFF
many	TRBV27	TRBJ2-1	TRBD2	TGTGCCAGCATTGGGACTAGCGGACCTAGCTCCTACAATGAGCAGTTCTTC	CASIGTSGPSSYNEQFF
many	TRBV24-1	TRBJ2-1	NA	TGTGCCACCAGACTAGGAGCCTACAATGAGCAGTTCTTC	CATRLGAYNEQFF
many	TRBV7-6	TRBJ2-1	TRBD2	TGTGCCAGCAGCTTCCCGGAAGGGAGGGAGAACAATGAGCAGTTCTTC	CASSFPEGRENNEQFF
NA	TRBV27	TRBJ2-1	NA	TGTGCCAGCAGTCTTTCCAGGGGACCCCACGAGCAGTTCTTC	CASSLSRGPHEQFF
NA	TRBV10-2	TRBJ2-7	TRBD1	TGCGCCAGCAGTGGACAGGGGGACTCCATCTCCTACGAGCAGTACTTC	CASSGQGDSISYEQYF
many	TRBV10-3	TRBJ2-2	NA	TGTGCCACCAAGCCCGGATCCGGCAGCGACACCGGGGAGCTGTTTTTT	CATKPGSGSDTGELFF
few	TRBV27	TRBJ2-7	NA	TGTGCCAGCAGTTTTTTTCTTCCTGGGCAGGGACAATACGAGCAGTACTTC	CASSFFLPGQGQYEQYF
many	TRBV29-1	TRBJ2-3	TRBD2	TGCAGCGTTGAAAGACTAGCGGGGGGGCCAATCTATGAAGCAGATACGCAGTATTTT	CSVERLAGGPIYEADTQYF
NA	TRBV24-1	TRBJ2-3	NA	TGTGCCACCAGTGATCCTAGCGAGGTGGGCACAGATACGCAGTATTTT	CATSDPSEVGTDTQYF
few	TRBV4-1	TRBJ2-1	TRBD2	TGCGCCAGCAGCCAAGAGGGTAGCGGGAGCCCGTCCTACAATGAGCAGTTCTTC	CASSQEGSGSPSYNEQFF